This is a list of T cell receptor beta chains from one sample in a study of T cell responses to AZD1222 COVID-19 vaccine. The method was immunoSEQ multiplex PCR; TCRdb's version includes in-frame clones alone and lacks a portion of them. The sample carries roughly 150,000 clones, roughly 92% recorded once. The source material was peripheral blood, sampled on day 0 of AZD1222 vaccination. Receptors were obtained from an adult in good health. The CDR3 runs from the conserved cysteine through the conserved F or W. A D gene is named only where the DNA matches it firmly. The listing skips clone size in some rows; elsewhere it reads once, few, many or a size class.

NA	TRBJ1-1	TRBV30	NA	CAWSPFSYRGEAFF	TGTGCCTGGAGCCCATTCTCTTACAGAGGTGAAGCTTTCTTT
NA	TRBJ1-2	TRBV7-9	NA	CASTAPGLSRGYTF	TGTGCCAGCACCGCACCGGGGCTTTCCCGGGGCTACACCTTC
NA	TRBJ1-2	TRBV6-5	NA	CASSSSYYGYTF	TGTGCCAGCAGTTCCAGCTACTATGGCTACACCTTC
NA	TRBJ1-1	TRBV5-1	NA	CASSSRMGANTEAFF	TGCGCCAGCAGCTCGAGGATGGGGGCGAACACTGAAGCTTTCTTT
NA	TRBJ1-1	TRBV5-1	NA	CASSLQGPLTEAFF	TGCGCCAGCAGCTTACAGGGTCCTCTCACTGAAGCTTTCTTT
TRBD1	TRBJ1-2	TRBV6-5	NA	CASTRRTGNYGYTF	TGTGCCAGCACCCGCCGGACAGGAAACTATGGCTACACCTTC
NA	TRBJ1-1	TRBV7-2	NA	CASTTPAGNTEAFF	TGTGCCAGCACCACCCCGGCGGGGAACACTGAAGCTTTCTTT
NA	TRBJ2-4	TRBV25-1	NA	CASSILLGQLAKNIQYF	TGTGCCAGCAGTATCCTACTGGGACAACTAGCCAAAAACATTCAGTACTTC
NA	TRBJ2-2	TRBV5-6	NA	CASSLDRSGELFF	TGTGCCAGCAGCTTGGATAGGTCCGGGGAGCTGTTTTTT
NA	TRBJ1-2	TRBV6-5	NA	CASSYSGVSGYTF	TGTGCCAGCAGTTACTCGGGGGTTAGTGGCTACACCTTC
TRBD1	TRBJ1-1	TRBV15	once	CATSAGTATNTEAFF	TGTGCCACCTCCGCCGGGACAGCGACGAACACTGAAGCTTTCTTT
NA	TRBJ1-6	TRBV27	NA	CASSLQGSNSPLHF	TGTGCCAGCAGTTTACAGGGTTCTAATTCACCCCTCCACTTT
TRBD1	TRBJ1-1	TRBV2	NA	CASSGGNRQGRTEAFF	TGTGCCAGCAGTGGGGGGAACAGACAGGGACGAACTGAAGCTTTCTTT
TRBD2	TRBJ2-5	TRBV7-2	NA	CASSSGGLWTQYF	TGTGCCAGCAGTAGCGGGGGGTTATGGACCCAGTACTTC
NA	TRBJ1-1	TRBV5-4	once	CASSLNQRNTEAFF	TGTGCCAGCAGCTTGAACCAAAGGAACACTGAAGCTTTCTTT
NA	TRBJ2-3	TRBV11-3	NA	CASSVLRDNTQYF	TGTGCCAGCAGCGTACTCCGGGACAATACGCAGTATTTT
NA	TRBJ1-1	TRBV21-1	NA	CASSKGPGRNTEAFF	TGTGCCAGCAGCAAAGGCCCAGGGCGGAACACTGAAGCTTTCTTT
TRBD1	TRBJ2-4	TRBV7-2	NA	CASSLGTGLAKNIQYF	TGTGCCAGCAGCTTAGGGACAGGGCTAGCCAAAAACATTCAGTACTTC
NA	TRBJ1-1	TRBV4-2	NA	CASSPGTGATEAFF	TGTGCCAGCAGCCCAGGTACGGGGGCCACTGAAGCTTTCTTT
NA	TRBJ1-2	TRBV7-9	NA	CASSMDRRYGYTF	TGTGCCAGCAGCATGGACAGACGATATGGCTACACCTTC
TRBD1	TRBJ1-2	TRBV18	NA	CASSPLGQRDYGYTF	TGTGCCAGCTCACCTCTGGGACAGCGCGACTATGGCTACACCTTC
TRBD1	TRBJ2-7	TRBV19	NA	CASSRDSSYEQYF	TGTGCCAGTAGCAGGGACAGTTCCTACGAGCAGTACTTC
TRBD1	TRBJ2-5	TRBV5-1	NA	CASSLVGGSLETQYF	TGCGCCAGCAGCTTGGTAGGGGGCAGTTTGGAGACCCAGTACTTC
NA	TRBJ2-7	TRBV7-2	NA	CASSLWERQYF	TGTGCCAGCAGCTTATGGGAGAGGCAGTACTTC
NA	TRBJ1-5	TRBV7-2	NA	CASSLAGAGNQPQHF	TGTGCCAGCAGCTTAGCGGGGGCCGGCAATCAGCCCCAGCATTTT
NA	TRBJ1-2	TRBV6-6	NA	CASSTWTASYGYTF	TGTGCCAGCAGTACCTGGACAGCGTCCTATGGCTACACCTTC
NA	TRBJ1-6	TRBV30	NA	CAWSPSGGGYGSPLHF	TGTGCCTGGAGCCCCTCCGGAGGAGGGTATGGGTCACCCCTCCACTTT
NA	TRBJ1-1	TRBV19	NA	CASSIIGVLNTEAFF	TGTGCCAGTAGTATAATAGGCGTGCTGAACACTGAAGCTTTCTTT
NA	TRBJ1-1	TRBV6-4	NA	CASSRTANTEAFF	TGTGCCAGCAGTCGGACCGCGAACACTGAAGCTTTCTTT
NA	TRBJ1-5	TRBV7-9	NA	CASSRRGNQPQHF	TGTGCCAGCAGCAGACGTGGAAATCAGCCCCAGCATTTT
TRBD1	TRBJ2-2	TRBV5-4	NA	CASTLGQGALLTSGELFF	TGTGCCAGCACCCTGGGACAGGGGGCACTCTTAACCTCCGGGGAGCTGTTTTTT
TRBD2	TRBJ2-3	TRBV6-2/TRBV6-3	NA	CASSSLTTSGGSTDTQYF	TGTGCCAGCAGTTCCTTGACGACTAGCGGGGGTAGCACAGATACGCAGTATTTT